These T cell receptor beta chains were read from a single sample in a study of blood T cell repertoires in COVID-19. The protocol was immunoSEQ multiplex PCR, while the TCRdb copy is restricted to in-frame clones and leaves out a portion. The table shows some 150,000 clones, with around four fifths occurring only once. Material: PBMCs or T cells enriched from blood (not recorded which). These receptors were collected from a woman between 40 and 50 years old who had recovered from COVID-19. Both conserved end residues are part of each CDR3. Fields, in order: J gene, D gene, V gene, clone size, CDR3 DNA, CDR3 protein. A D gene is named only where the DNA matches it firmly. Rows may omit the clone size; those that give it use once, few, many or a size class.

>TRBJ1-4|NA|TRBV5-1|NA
TGCGCCAGCAGCTTGTCACGGGAAACTAATGAAAAACTGTTTTTT
CASSLSRETNEKLFF
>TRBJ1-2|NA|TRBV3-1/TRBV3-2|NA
TGTGCCAGCAGCCAAGAGGGTGGAGAGGGCTACACCTTC
CASSQEGGEGYTF
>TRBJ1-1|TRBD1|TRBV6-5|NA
TGTGCCAGCAGCTATGGACAGGGGATGAACACTGAAGCTTTCTTT
CASSYGQGMNTEAFF
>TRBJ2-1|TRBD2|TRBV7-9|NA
TGTGCCAGCAGCCCCCTGCTAGCGGCCAGCTCCTACAATGAGCAGTTCTTC
CASSPLLAASSYNEQFF
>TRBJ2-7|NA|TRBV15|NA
TGTGCCACCAGCGGCCTCGGGGATCCCTACGAGCAGTACTTC
CATSGLGDPYEQYF
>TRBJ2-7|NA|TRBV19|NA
TGTGCCAGTAGTACCCCAGGCAGTCGGCCGTACTTC
CASSTPGSRPYF
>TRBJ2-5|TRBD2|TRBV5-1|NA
TGCGCCAGCAGCCCAGGACCGGGACTAGCGGGAGGGGAGACCCAGTACTTC
CASSPGPGLAGGETQYF
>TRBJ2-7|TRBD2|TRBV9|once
TGTGCCAGCAGCGAGGGCGGGAGCATCCCGGGCGAGCAGTACTTC
CASSEGGSIPGEQYF
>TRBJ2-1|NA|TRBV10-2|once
TGCGCCAGCAGTGAAATGAAGGGGTGGGTTCTTTGGAATGAGCAGTTCTTC
CASSEMKGWVLWNEQFF
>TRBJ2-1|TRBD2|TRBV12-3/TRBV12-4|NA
TGTGCCAGCAGTTTCGAGCGGGGCAATGAGCAGTTCTTC
CASSFERGNEQFF
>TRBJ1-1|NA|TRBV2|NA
TGTGCCAGCAGTCCCCTACGGAACACTGAAGCTTTCTTT
CASSPLRNTEAFF
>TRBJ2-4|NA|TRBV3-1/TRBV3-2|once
TGTGCCAGCAGCCAAGATGACAGGATAAACATTCAGTACTTC
CASSQDDRINIQYF
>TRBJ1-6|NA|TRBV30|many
TGTGCCTGCCGAAGGGAGGTCAATTCACCCCTCCACTTT
CACRREVNSPLHF
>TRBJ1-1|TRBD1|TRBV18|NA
TGTGCCAGCTCACCACCCGGGACAGGGAAACCCACTGAAGCTTTCTTT
CASSPPGTGKPTEAFF
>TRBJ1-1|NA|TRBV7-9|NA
TGTGCCAGCAGCGCCGGTGTGAACACTGAAGCTTTCTTT
CASSAGVNTEAFF
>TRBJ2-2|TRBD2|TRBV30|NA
TGTGCCTGGAGGGTACTAGCGGGGACCGGGGAGCTGTTTTTT
CAWRVLAGTGELFF
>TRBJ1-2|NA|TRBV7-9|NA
TGTGCCAGCAGCTTATCTCCGGGTGGCTATGGCTACACCTTC
CASSLSPGGYGYTF
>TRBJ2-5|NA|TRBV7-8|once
TGTGCCAGCAGCCAGCCTTCGGAGACCCAGTACTTC
CASSQPSETQYF
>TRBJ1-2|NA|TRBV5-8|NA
TGTGCCAGCAGTCGGCCCGGCCGGGGTTATGGCTACACCTTC
CASSRPGRGYGYTF
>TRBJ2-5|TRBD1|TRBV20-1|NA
TGCAGTGCTAGTCGGCCGGGACAGGCCCTAGAGACCCAGTACTTC
CSASRPGQALETQYF
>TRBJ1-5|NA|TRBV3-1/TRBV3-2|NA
TGTGCCAGCAGCCAAGGGAACACGGGTCAGCCCCAGCATTTT
CASSQGNTGQPQHF
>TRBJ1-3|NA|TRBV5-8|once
TGTGCCAGCATGTCCGGGAGCAAACTCTCTGGAAACACCATATATTTT
CASMSGSKLSGNTIYF
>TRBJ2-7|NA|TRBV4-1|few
TGCGCCAGCAGCCAAGATCAATGGCGGAGCTCCTACGAGCAGTACTTC
CASSQDQWRSSYEQYF
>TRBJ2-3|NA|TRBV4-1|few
TGCGCCAGCAGCCCCAGGGTACTTAGCACAGATACGCAGTATTTT
CASSPRVLSTDTQYF
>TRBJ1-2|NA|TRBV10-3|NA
TGTGCCATCAGTGAGGGTCTGAGGGACTATGGCTACACCTTC
CAISEGLRDYGYTF
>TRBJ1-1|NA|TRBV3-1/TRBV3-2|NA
TGTGCCAGCAGCCACGGGGGGGGGACTGAAGCTTTCTTT
CASSHGGGTEAFF
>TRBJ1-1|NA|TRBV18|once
TGTGCCAGCTCACCACGAGGGCAGCCGACTGAAGCTTTCTTT
CASSPRGQPTEAFF
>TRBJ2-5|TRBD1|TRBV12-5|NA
TGTGCTAGTGGTTCCCCCGGGACAGAGGGCTTGGAGACCCAGTACTTC
CASGSPGTEGLETQYF
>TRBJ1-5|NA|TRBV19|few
TGTGCCAGTAGTATAGGGAGGACTAGGCACAATCAGCCCCAGCATTTT
CASSIGRTRHNQPQHF
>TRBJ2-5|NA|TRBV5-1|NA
TGCGCCAGCAGCCCGGAGGCGATAGAGACCCAGTACTTC
CASSPEAIETQYF
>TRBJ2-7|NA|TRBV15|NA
TGTGCCACCAGCATTGGCAGATCCTACGAGCAGTACTTC
CATSIGRSYEQYF
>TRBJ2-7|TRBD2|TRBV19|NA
TGTGCCAGTAGTATCTCTAGCGGGAGCTCCTACGAGCAGTACTTC
CASSISSGSSYEQYF
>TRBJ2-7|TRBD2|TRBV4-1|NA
TGCGCCAGCAGCCAAGGGACTAGCGGGGGACCCCCCGAGCAGTACTTC
CASSQGTSGGPPEQYF
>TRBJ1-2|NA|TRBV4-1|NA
TGCGCCAGCAGCCAAGGGCAGGGCTTTGGCTACACCTTC
CASSQGQGFGYTF
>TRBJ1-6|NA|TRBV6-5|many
TGTGCCAGCAGGTCACCCGGGGGTGGGAATTCACCCCTCCACTTT
CASRSPGGGNSPLHF
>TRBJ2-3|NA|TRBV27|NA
TGTGCCAGCAGTTCCTCACGGCGACGACACGTAGATACGCAGTATTTT
CASSSSRRRHVDTQYF
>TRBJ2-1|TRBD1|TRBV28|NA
TGTGCCAGCCTCCCGGGGGACAGGGGGCCTAATGAGCAGTTCTTC
CASLPGDRGPNEQFF
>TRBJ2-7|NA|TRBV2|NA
TGTGCCAGCTCGGCGGGTTACGAGCAGTACTTC
CASSAGYEQYF
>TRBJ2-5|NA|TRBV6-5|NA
TGTGCCAGCAGAAGGGGACTCGGGGAGACCCAGTACTTC
CASRRGLGETQYF
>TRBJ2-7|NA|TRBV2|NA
TGTGCCAGCAGTTTTGGGGGTAGGGGGGGCCACGAGCAGTACTTC
CASSFGGRGGHEQYF
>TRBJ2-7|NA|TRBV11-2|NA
TGTGCCAGCAGCCTCGGGCTGGTCGGGGGAGACGAGCAGTACTTC
CASSLGLVGGDEQYF
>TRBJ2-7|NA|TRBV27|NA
TGTGCCAGCAGTTTATCCAGATACTACGAGCAGTACTTC
CASSLSRYYEQYF